Detailed here is one T cell receptor beta chain. Germline V gene sequence: CDR1 SGHRS, CDR2 YFSETQ. After removal of 2 bases from V and 4 bases from J, the junction contained 5 bases not matched to a gene. There are 16 residues in the CDR3. Time point defined: patch test 3, about 24 weeks after DPC sensitization. Treatment of the sample: therapeutic diphenylcyclopropenone sensitization with weekly scalp DPC. TCRdb reanalysed the RACE reads using MiXCR and keeps one entry per CDR3 protein. Among roughly 100,000 distinct CDR3 sequences listed, under 40% were seen once. The entry originates in a study of human T cells and chemical hapten exposure.

The gene calls are TRBV5-1 and TRBJ2-1, with TRBD2 matching over 11 bases. The starting material was whole blood, obtained in connection with sensitization to the hapten diphenylcyclopropenone (DPC). This clonotype was sampled from a man between 40 and 49 years old with alopecia areata. Some clones in this sample may be carry-over from other donors' samples. The CDR3 DNA reads TGCGCCAGCAGCTTTGCCGGGACTAGCGGTTACAATGAGCAGTTCTTC. Amino acid sequence: CASSFAGTSGYNEQFF.